This T cell receptor beta chain is from a study of cytomegalovirus exposure and HLA in healthy donors. Study overall: Among the approximately 380 donors who were genotyped, roughly 85% fell in the genetic ancestry cluster that is associated with self-reported Caucasian donors.

Primers for the PCR totalled 60 Vbeta and 13 Jbeta. Data came from immunoSEQ multiplex PCR; TCRdb stores just in-frame clones and leaves some out. The sample consists of 150,000 to 200,000 clones, 84% of them appearing once. CDR1 PRHDT and CDR2 FYEKMQ come from the germline V gene (reference sequence). CDR3 length: 13 amino acids. After removal of 5 bases from V and 8 bases from J, the junction contained 5 bases not matched to a gene. The clonotype originates from a girl aged 5-17 years in good health and CMV-seropositive. Sequencing input: PBMCs. The genes are TRBV13 and TRBJ1-4; 7 bases match TRBD1. The CDR3 loop is CASSPGTAEKLFF. The DNA for the CDR3 is TGTGCCAGCAGCCCCGGGACAGCAGAAAAACTGTTTTTT.